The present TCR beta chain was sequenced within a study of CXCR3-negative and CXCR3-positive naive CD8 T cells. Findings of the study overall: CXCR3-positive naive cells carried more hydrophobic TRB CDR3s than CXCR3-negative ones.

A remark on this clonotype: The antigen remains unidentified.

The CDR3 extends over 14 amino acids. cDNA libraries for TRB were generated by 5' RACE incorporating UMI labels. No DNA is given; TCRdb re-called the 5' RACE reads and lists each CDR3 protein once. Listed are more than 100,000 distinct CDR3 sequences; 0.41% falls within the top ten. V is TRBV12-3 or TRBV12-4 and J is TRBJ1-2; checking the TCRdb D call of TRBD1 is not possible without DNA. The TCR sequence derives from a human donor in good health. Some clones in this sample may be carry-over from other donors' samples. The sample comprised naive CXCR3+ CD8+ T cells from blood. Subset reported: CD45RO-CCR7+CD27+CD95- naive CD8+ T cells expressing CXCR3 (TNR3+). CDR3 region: CASTSPWGAYGYTF.